This T cell receptor (beta chain) was documented in a study of T cell responses to AZD1222 COVID-19 vaccine. The study, taken as a whole, reports: Clonal diversity was possibly underestimated, and white British individuals and females predominated among donors.

Notes on this clone: Antigen: not known.

TCRdb's copy holds only in-frame clones and misses some; the assay was immunoSEQ multiplex PCR. The sample yields fewer than 200,000 clones, roughly 87% seen once. The germline V and J ends were trimmed by 0 bases and 5 bases, with 11 bases remaining between them. The CDR3 runs 14 residues. Germline CDR1 and CDR2: ENHRY and SYGVKD. The gene calls are TRBV10-3 and TRBJ2-7, with D possibly matching TRBD2 (6 bases). This TCR came from an adult who received the AZD1222 COVID-19 vaccine. The sequenced sample was peripheral blood, obtained 28 days after the second AZD1222 dose. The CDR3 is CAISESPSADEQYF. Written as DNA, the CDR3 is TGTGCCATCAGTGAGTCCCCTAGCGCCGACGAGCAGTACTTC.